Listed here are 14 T cell receptor beta chains from one sample, sequenced in a study of blood T cells in healthy people across ages. Alongside a J-beta primer mix, a sample-barcoded 5' primer served in a second PCR lasting roughly 7 to 12 cycles. TCRdb redid the calling of the 5' RACE reads with MiXCR, one entry per CDR3 protein. The sample gives about 1.1 million distinct CDR3 sequences, around two fifths of which show up once; less than 15% is in the top ten. Specimen: blood. These receptors all stem from a man aged 18 to 30 in good health.

This clonotype was seen more than once but under ten times. V gene TRBV7-9 combines with J gene TRBJ1-4; TRBD1 is a possible D gene (5 bases). Germline CDR1 reads SEHNR; CDR2 reads FQNEAQ (reference sequence). The CDR3 extends over 17 amino acids. Trimming stripped 1 base from V and 5 bases from J, with 17 bases between. The CDR3 sequence is CASSLGFRTTLNEKLFF. The CDR3 nucleotides are TGTGCCAGCAGCTTAGGTTTCCGGACAACCTTAAATGAAAAACTGTTTTTT.

This clonotype was observed a handful of times. The chain couples TRBV6-5 to TRBJ1-2; D ambiguous. Looked up from germline, CDR1 is MNHEY and CDR2 is SVGAGI. This CDR3 spans 17 amino acids. V lost 2 bases, J lost 3 bases, and 19 bases lay in between. CDR3 region: CASSYPSDPMSDYGYTF. CDR3 nucleotides: TGTGCCAGCAGTTACCCATCCGACCCTATGAGTGACTATGGCTACACCTTC.

The genes are TRBV7-2 and TRBJ1-1, with 11 nucleotides matching TRBD1. The CDR3 extends over 14 amino acids. The germline CDR1 and CDR2 sequences are SGHTA and FQGNSA. V dropped 6 bases and J dropped 9; count of bases not matched to a gene: 9. This chain's CDR3 is CASRPTGTGGKAFF. The CDR3 DNA is TGTGCCAGCAGACCAACCGGGACAGGGGGTAAAGCTTTCTTT. The full variable domain, its missing parts supplied by reference TRBV7-2 and TRBJ1-1, is GAGVSQSPSNKVTEKGKDVELRCDPISGHTALYWYRQSLGQGLEFLIYFQGNSAPDKSGLPSDRFSAERTGGSVSTLTIQRTQQEDSAVYLCASRPTGTGGKAFFGQGTRLTVV.

The CDR3 loop reads CASSELGTAETQYF. The DNA for the CDR3 is TGTGCCAGCAGTGAATTAGGGACAGCAGAGACCCAGTACTTC. The chain uses TRBV25-1 and TRBJ2-5; 7 nucleotides match TRBD1. Germline-derived CDR1 and CDR2 are MGHDK and SYGVNS. This CDR3 spans 14 amino acids. Trimming removed 1 base from V and 4 bases from J; junction bases left unmatched: 3.

This clonotype has more than one count but fewer than ten. J is TRBJ2-5 and V is TRBV14; D is unresolved. The J call may be incorrect, as the DNA end agrees better with TRBJ2-7. Germline lookup yields CDR1 SGHDN and CDR2 FVKESK. This CDR3 is 13 amino acids long. CDR3 coding DNA: TGTGCCAGCAGCCCCCCGGATAGTTACGAGCAGTACTTC. Protein sequence: CASSPPDSYEQYF.

This clonotype was recorded a few times. The chain uses TRBV6-2 or TRBV6-3 and TRBJ1-4; D ambiguous. The CDR3 loop spans 15 amino acids. Germline assignment: CDR1 MNHEY and CDR2 SVGEGT. V lost 6 bases and J 4 bases, leaving 15 bases between the germline ends. The CDR3 nucleotides are TGTGCCAGCAGCCGGCAGAGGACTTATAATGAAAAACTGTTTTTT. This translates into CASSRQRTYNEKLFF.

A few counts support this clonotype. The chain uses TRBV29-1 and TRBJ2-3; D is possibly TRBD1 or TRBD2 (6 bases each). This CDR3 is 16 amino acids long. V was trimmed by 3 bases and J by 5 bases, leaving 21 bases between them. The germline CDR1 and CDR2 sequences are SQVTM and ANQGSEA. CDR3 loop: CSVDGYGGRHIDTQYF. Written as DNA, the CDR3 is TGCAGCGTTGATGGGTACGGGGGCCGGCACATAGATACGCAGTATTTT.

With regard to this clonotype: At one boundary the junction diverges from the germline segment, which might be a read error. The chain uses TRBV19 and TRBJ2-5; D possibly matches TRBD1 or TRBD2 (5 bases each). The CDR3 has 14 residues. Germline V gene sequence: CDR1 LNHDA, CDR2 SQIVND (reference sequence). CDR3 loop: CAGSSRDGPETQYF. The CDR3 nucleotides read TGTGCCGGTAGTAGCCGGGACGGACCAGAGACCCAGTACTTC.

The chain joins TRBV20-1 to TRBJ2-4; 10 bases line up with TRBD1. The CDR3 sequence is 17 residues long. The germline gives CDR1 DFQATT, CDR2 SNEGSKA (reference sequence). V dropped 6 bases and J dropped 6; count of bases not matched to a gene: 17. CDR3 in amino acids: CSASNLGDRGGGNIQYF. The CDR3 nucleotides are TGCAGTGCATCCAACCTCGGGGACAGGGGTGGTGGAAACATTCAGTACTTC.

The rearrangement links TRBV12-3 or TRBV12-4 to TRBJ2-1, with D possibly being TRBD1 or TRBD2 (5 bases each). V was trimmed by 3 bases and J by 15 bases, leaving 12 bases between them. The CDR3 sequence is 11 residues long. The chain's CDR3 is CASSFTGLGFF. For the CDR3, the DNA is TGTGCCAGCAGTTTTACGGGGCTCGGGTTCTTC.

This clonotype was observed a few times. V and J are TRBV6-2 or TRBV6-3 and TRBJ2-1; D remains unclear. Trimming stripped 8 bases from V and 10 bases from J, with 12 bases between. Germline V CDR1 and CDR2: MNHEY, SVGEGT. The CDR3 has 11 residues. The CDR3 DNA sequence: TGTGCCAGCGGGTACCTGGGGGAGCAGTTCTTC. Its translation: CASGYLGEQFF.

In its sample, this clonotype was seen a few times. The rearrangement links TRBV29-1 to TRBJ1-1; D is ambiguous. The germline V gene encodes CDR1 SQVTM and CDR2 ANQGSEA. CDR3 length equals 8 residues. The V end lost 1 base, the J end lost 10 bases, and 1 base lay between the germline ends. In DNA form, the CDR3 reads TGCAGCGTTGAAGGAGCTTTCTTT. This gives the protein CSVEGAFF.

This chain joins TRBV12-3 or TRBV12-4 and TRBJ1-5; 7 nucleotides agree with TRBD1. Trimming removed 3 bases from V and 6 bases from J; junction bases left unmatched: 8. This CDR3 comprises 15 residues. CDR3: CASSFVRGFLQPQHF. Written as DNA, the CDR3 is TGTGCCAGCAGTTTTGTCAGGGGGTTTCTTCAGCCCCAGCATTTT.

This chain connects TRBV6-2 or TRBV6-3 to TRBJ2-5; D uncertain. The J call is uncertain, as TRBJ2-7 better fits the DNA end. Per the germline V gene, CDR1 is MNHEY and CDR2 is SVGEGT. This CDR3 spans 13 amino acids. The CDR3 loop is CASSYSRFREQYF. The CDR3 coding sequence is TGTGCCAGCAGTTACTCCAGGTTCCGCGAGCAGTACTTC.